Below are 15 T cell receptor beta chains sequenced from a single sample in a study of blood T cell repertoires in COVID-19. Here immunoSEQ multiplex PCR was the method, and the copy in TCRdb shows in-frame clones only, minus some. The sample lists 97,000 or so clones, approximately 90% occurring once. Source material: peripheral blood. The source is a man over 45 with acute or convalescent COVID-19.

The V gene is TRBV6-2 or TRBV6-3, the J gene TRBJ2-3; possible D gene TRBD1, 6 bases. The germline V and J ends were trimmed by 5 bases and 0 bases, with 15 bases remaining between them. The CDR3 extends over 16 amino acids. Germline loops: CDR1 MNHEY, CDR2 SVGEGT. The CDR3 sequence: CASSHPGQRSTDTQYF. In DNA, the CDR3 is TGTGCCAGCAGTCATCCTGGACAGAGAAGCACAGATACGCAGTATTTT.

The chain has TRBV4-1 and TRBJ1-2, with D tentatively TRBD1 (5 bases). This CDR3 has 15 amino acids. Germline V gene data show CDR1 as MGHRA and CDR2 as YSYEKL. V lost 0 bases to trimming and J lost 1 base, with 9 bases between them. The DNA of the CDR3 is TGCGCCAGCAGCCAAGAATGGGGGGTTAACTATGGCTACACCTTC. Translation gives CASSQEWGVNYGYTF.

The chain recombines TRBV5-4 with TRBJ1-4; TRBD1 matches at 9 bases. The CDR3 extends over 14 amino acids. J was trimmed by 8 bases and V by 1 base; bases with no gene match: 3. In germline, CDR1 is SGHNT, CDR2 YYREEE (reference sequence). CDR3 in DNA: TGTGCCAGCAGCTTGTGGGACAGGGAGGAAAAACTGTTTTTT. This gives the protein CASSLWDREEKLFF. The full variable domain, in which reference TRBV5-4 and TRBJ1-4 provide the parts outside the CDR3, is ETGVTQSPTHLIKTRGQQVTLRCSSQSGHNTVSWYQQALGQGPQFIFQYYREEENGRGNFPPRFSGLQFPNYSSELNVNALELDDSALYLCASSLWDREEKLFFGSGTQLSVL.

The chain carries TRBV6-5 and TRBJ2-1; D perhaps matches TRBD2 (7 bases). Deletions cut 7 bases from V and 10 bases from J, with 11 bases between. Germline V gives CDR1 MNHEY, CDR2 SVGAGI. The CDR3 is 11 residues long. CDR3 region: CASTRGGEQFF. The CDR3 DNA reads TGTGCCAGCACTAGGGGGGGAGAGCAGTTCTTC.

The chain combines TRBV10-3 with TRBJ2-1; 14 bases are a match to TRBD2. This CDR3 region has 13 residues. Germline CDR1 reads ENHRY; CDR2 reads SYGVKD. V lost 10 bases and J lost 7; bases outside the gene matches: 3. CDR3 DNA sequence: TGTGCCACCGGGACTAGCGGGGGAAATGAGCAGTTCTTC. It specifies CATGTSGGNEQFF.

The gene calls are TRBV6-6 and TRBJ2-6, with a weak D call TRBD1 (5 bases). Between the trimmed V and J ends, which lost 7 bases and 0 bases, there was a span of 7 bases. This CDR3 contains 14 residues. Looked up from germline, CDR1 is MNHNY and CDR2 is SVGAGI (reference sequence). The chain's CDR3 is CASTDSSGANVLTF. The CDR3 bases are TGTGCCAGCACTGACAGCTCTGGGGCCAACGTCCTGACTTTC.

The chain joins TRBV4-2 to TRBJ1-1; D remains unclear. Germline loops: CDR1 LGHNA, CDR2 YNFKEQ. The CDR3 sequence is 14 residues long. Trimming took 4 bases from V and 6 from J, leaving 15 bases between them. CDR3 amino acids: CASSPREGVAEAFF. CDR3 coding DNA: TGTGCCAGCAGCCCTCGGGAGGGAGTCGCTGAAGCTTTCTTT.

The DNA for the CDR3 is TGTGCCAGCAGCGGGGGACTAGCGGGAGCGCCCGGCTCCTACGAGCAGTACTTC. Translating it yields CASSGGLAGAPGSYEQYF. The chain uses TRBV11-2 and TRBJ2-7; 14 bases are a match to TRBD2. The CDR3 is 18 amino acids. V gave up 5 bases and J gave up 0 bases; unmatched junction bases: 9. The germline CDR1 and CDR2 sequences are SGHAT and FQNNGV.

As DNA, the CDR3 is TGTGCCAGCAGTCGATCAGGGGCAAGCTCCTACAATGAGCAGTTCTTC. Translating gives CASSRSGASSYNEQFF. This chain connects TRBV6-6 to TRBJ2-1, with D possibly matching TRBD1 (6 bases). Germline V CDR1 and CDR2: MNHNY, SVGAGI (reference sequence). V lost 5 bases and J 0 bases, leaving 14 bases between the germline ends. The CDR3 totals 16 residues.

This sequence joins TRBV19 and TRBJ2-1; TRBD2 matches at 12 bases. The ends lost 6 bases at V and 12 bases at J; junction bases unmatched: 12. In germline, CDR1 is LNHDA, CDR2 SQIVND (reference sequence). This CDR3 region has 15 residues. In DNA, the CDR3 is TGTGCCAGTAGCACCGATCGGACTAGCGGGATAGGGCAGTTCTTC. Translated: CASSTDRTSGIGQFF.

The chain combines TRBV6-5 with TRBJ2-5, with a weak D call TRBD1 (6 bases). Germline CDR1 and CDR2: MNHEY and SVGAGI. V dropped 6 bases and J dropped 4 bases, with 15 bases sitting between them. There are 14 residues in the CDR3. The CDR3 DNA reads TGTGCCAGCAGACCAGGGGTTCTGCGAGAGACCCAGTACTTC. It specifies CASRPGVLRETQYF.

The chain couples TRBV20-1 to TRBJ2-1; no reliable D call. Germline V CDR1 and CDR2: DFQATT, SNEGSKA (reference sequence). There are 9 residues in the CDR3. CDR3 amino acids: CSINSEQFF. Written as DNA, the CDR3 is TGCAGCATCAATTCTGAGCAGTTCTTC.

This clone was recorded only once. The chain uses TRBV5-1 and TRBJ2-7; D possibly corresponds to TRBD2 (6 bases). Germline V gene data show CDR1 as SGHRS and CDR2 as YFSETQ. This CDR3 contains 14 residues. V was trimmed by 5 bases and J by 1 base, leaving 13 bases between them. The CDR3: CASRAGTGSYEQYF. CDR3 nucleotides: TGCGCCAGCAGAGCCGGGACTGGGTCCTACGAGCAGTACTTC. Looking up the rest from reference TRBV5-1 and TRBJ2-7 gives the full variable domain: KAGVTQTPRYLIKTRGQQVTLSCSPISGHRSVSWYQQTPGQGLQFLFEYFSETQRNKGNFPGRFSGRQFSNSRSEMNVSTLELGDSALYLCASRAGTGSYEQYFGPGTRLTVT.

The V and J genes are TRBV14 and TRBJ2-2; 8 bases match TRBD1. Looked up from germline, CDR1 is SGHDN and CDR2 is FVKESK. Losses at the gene ends were 0 bases for V and 1 base for J; bases not matched to a gene: 4. The CDR3 has 17 amino acids. In DNA, the CDR3 is TGTGCCAGCAGCCAAGATATCGGGACAGGGAACACCGGGGAGCTGTTTTTT. Translated: CASSQDIGTGNTGELFF.

The chain links TRBV16 to TRBJ2-7; tentatively, D is TRBD2 (6 bases). Germline CDR1 reads KGHSY; CDR2 reads FQNENV. The ends were cut back, 1 base at V and 2 bases at J, with 18 bases in the middle. CDR3 length equals 17 residues. This chain's CDR3 is CASSQLSLAAGAYEQYF. In DNA form, the CDR3 reads TGTGCCAGCAGCCAATTGTCCTTAGCGGCAGGTGCCTACGAGCAGTACTTC.